This entry is about one T cell receptor beta chain. These data come from a study of blood T cell repertoires in COVID-19. About the study: Whether acute or convalescent, the COVID-19 samples came from the United States, Italy and Spain. From T cells, B-cell-depleted T cells, or PBMCs came the material, which was cDNA or gDNA.

V lost 4 bases, J lost 3 bases, and 13 bases lay in between. Per germline, CDR1 SGHDT and CDR2 YYEEEE. The CDR3 has 15 residues. TCRdb's table, derived via immunoSEQ multiplex PCR, lists solely in-frame clones and lacks some. The sample shows 95,000 to 110,000 clones, more than 85% of them seen only once. Material for sequencing was peripheral blood. The receptor was derived from a human donor in a cohort sampled during active COVID-19. V is TRBV5-6 and J is TRBJ1-4; D is unclear. The CDR3 bases are TGTGCCAGCAGCCCGCCGGGAGGATCTAATGAAAAACTGTTTTTT. Translated, it gives CASSPPGGSNEKLFF.